A single sample is the source of the 24 T cell receptor beta chains below, sequenced in a study of blood T cell repertoires in COVID-19. Clones were sequenced by immunoSEQ multiplex PCR, and TCRdb holds only the in-frame ones, with some missing. The data show approximately 140,000 clones, around 89% seen once. Specimen: peripheral blood. All receptors come from a human donor with COVID-19, enrolled during active disease. The donor label of this sample is uncertain.

The chain joins TRBV7-6 to TRBJ2-2, with 8 bases that match TRBD1. J was trimmed by 0 bases and V by 5 bases; bases with no gene match: 8. This CDR3 has 17 amino acids. The germline gives CDR1 SGHVS, CDR2 FNYEAQ. CDR3 DNA sequence: TGTGCCAGCAGCACCAAAAGACAGGGGACGAACACCGGGGAGCTGTTTTTT. Translation: CASSTKRQGTNTGELFF.

By share, this clone counts as medium-sized (0.01 to 0.1%). J is TRBJ2-1 and V is TRBV5-6; unclear D gene. The CDR3 runs 14 residues. V was shortened by 0 bases and J by 6 bases, with 10 bases between the two germline ends. CDR1 is SGHDT and CDR2 is YYEEEE in the germline V gene. The CDR3 DNA follows: TGTGCCAGCAGCTTGGCCGCAGGCTCCAATGAGCAGTTCTTC. It yields the protein CASSLAAGSNEQFF.

The chain joins TRBV3-1 (or the pseudogene TRBV3-2) to TRBJ1-2, with 7 bases identical to TRBD1. CDR1 is LGHDT, CDR2 YNNKEL, per germline (reference sequence). V trimming: 0 bases; J trimming: 8 bases; junction bases outside the gene matches: 9. CDR3 length: 15 residues. DNA for the CDR3: TGTGCCAGCAGCCAAGATCACACAGGGGCTAGAGGCTACACCTTC. As protein: CASSQDHTGARGYTF.

This chain uses TRBV18 with TRBJ2-3; no reliable D call. Trimming cost V 3 bases and J 1 base, with 8 bases left between them. Germline V CDR1 and CDR2: KGHSH, LQKENI. This CDR3 spans 14 amino acids. The CDR3 sequence: CASSPVAGTDTQYF. In DNA, the CDR3 is TGTGCCAGCTCACCGGTGGCAGGCACAGATACGCAGTATTTT.

The chain combines TRBV9 with TRBJ2-2; 8 bases are shared with TRBD2. This CDR3 spans 15 amino acids. The junction had 5 bases not matched to a gene; V was cut back by 3 bases and J by 4 bases. Germline CDR1 and CDR2: SGDLS and YYNGEE. The CDR3 DNA reads TGTGCCAGCAGCGCAGACGCGGGGGGCACCGGGGAGCTGTTTTTT. This sequence encodes CASSADAGGTGELFF.

This clone was recorded only once. The V call is TRBV27, the J call TRBJ2-1, with D perhaps matching TRBD2 (6 bases). Looked up from germline, CDR1 is MNHEY and CDR2 is SMNVEV (reference sequence). This CDR3 comprises 14 residues. The germline V and J ends were trimmed by 5 bases and 6 bases, with 14 bases remaining between them. The CDR3 DNA reads as TGTGCCAGCAGTCAGGGACTTTCCCTCAATGAGCAGTTCTTC. Amino acid sequence: CASSQGLSLNEQFF.

V and J are TRBV24-1 and TRBJ1-2, with D hard to call. The length of the CDR3 is 13 residues. With 11 bases removed from V and 0 bases from J, the gap between germline ends came to 12 bases. The germline V gene has CDR1 KGHDR and CDR2 SFDVKD. The CDR3 loop reads CASLRQANYGYTF. The CDR3 nucleotides are TGTGCCAGCCTTCGGCAGGCTAACTATGGCTACACCTTC.

This clone was picked up one time. CDR3 loop: CASSPVSADTQYF. The DNA for the CDR3 is TGCGCCAGCAGCCCGGTAAGCGCAGATACGCAGTATTTT. The chain links TRBV4-1 to TRBJ2-3, with D hard to call. The V end lost 4 bases, the J end lost 4 bases, and 9 bases lay between the germline ends. Germline assignment: CDR1 MGHRA and CDR2 YSYEKL. CDR3 length equals 13 residues.

CDR3 in amino acids: CASSEPLRGETQYF. The CDR3 coding sequence is TGTGCCAGCAGTGAACCCCTCAGGGGAGAGACCCAGTACTTC. The chain is built from TRBV25-1 and TRBJ2-5; D is possibly TRBD1 (6 bases). Per germline, CDR1 MGHDK and CDR2 SYGVNS. The CDR3 contains 14 residues. Trimming shortened V by 2 bases and J by 4 bases, and 11 bases separated the two germline ends.

Only a few counts were recorded for this clone. The V and J genes are TRBV7-2 and TRBJ1-3, with 8 bases matching TRBD1. The CDR3 has 17 amino acids. With 5 bases clipped from V and 3 bases from J, the junction kept 12 bases outside the gene matches. CDR1 is SGHTA and CDR2 is FQGNSA in the germline V gene. CDR3 coding DNA: TGTGCCAGCAGCAAAGCACCGGGACAGGAGATTGGAAACACCATATATTTT. Residues: CASSKAPGQEIGNTIYF. Full variable domain (rest looked up from reference TRBV7-2 and TRBJ1-3): GAGVSQSPSNKVTEKGKDVELRCDPISGHTALYWYRQSLGQGLEFLIYFQGNSAPDKSGLPSDRFSAERTGGSVSTLTIQRTQQEDSAVYLCASSKAPGQEIGNTIYFGEGSWLTVV.

V is TRBV28 and J is TRBJ2-1; D may be TRBD2 (5 bases). V was trimmed by 5 bases and J by 2 bases, leaving 16 bases between them. This CDR3 is 16 amino acids long. CDR1 MDHEN and CDR2 SYDVKM come from the germline V gene. The DNA for the CDR3 is TGTGCCAGCAGTCCACGAGGAGCGGCAACCTACAATGAGCAGTTCTTC. Its protein product is CASSPRGAATYNEQFF.

In its sample, this clone was seen once. V is TRBV3-1 (or the pseudogene TRBV3-2) and J is TRBJ2-2; TRBD2 matches at 15 bases. V gave up 0 bases and J gave up 7 bases; unmatched junction bases: 3. CDR1 is LGHDT, CDR2 YNNKEL, per germline (reference sequence). The CDR3 totals 17 residues. The chain's CDR3 is CASSQDMGLAGGGELFF. The CDR3 DNA reads as TGTGCCAGCAGCCAAGATATGGGACTAGCGGGAGGCGGGGAGCTGTTTTTT.

The chain uses TRBV15 and TRBJ1-6; the match to TRBD1 covers 8 bases. Germline CDR1 LNHNV, CDR2 YYDKDF (reference sequence). V gave up 0 bases and J gave up 2 bases; unmatched junction bases: 0. The CDR3 runs 16 residues. Written as DNA, the CDR3 is TGTGCCACCAGCAGAGAACAGGGGGCCTATAATTCACCCCTCCACTTT. Its protein product is CATSREQGAYNSPLHF.

The chain carries TRBV29-1 and TRBJ1-5, with 8 positions matching TRBD1. V was clipped by 5 bases and J by 6 bases; unmatched bases: 6. CDR3 size: 13 residues. The germline V gene has CDR1 SQVTM and CDR2 ANQGSEA. CDR3 region: CSVSDRDGQPQHF. The CDR3 bases are TGCAGCGTTTCGGACAGGGACGGTCAGCCCCAGCATTTT.

The chain recombines TRBV19 with TRBJ1-1, with 12 bases that match TRBD1. This CDR3 spans 14 amino acids. Germline CDR1 and CDR2: LNHDA and SQIVND (reference sequence). V gave up 10 bases and J gave up 4 bases; unmatched junction bases: 7. This chain's CDR3 is CATSGTGGFTEAFF. CDR3 bases: TGTGCCACCTCCGGGACAGGGGGCTTCACTGAAGCTTTCTTT.

V and J are TRBV7-3 and TRBJ2-1; D might be TRBD2 (5 bases). This CDR3 has 13 amino acids. V dropped 0 bases and J dropped 7 bases, with 7 bases sitting between them. Germline-derived CDR1 and CDR2 are SGHTA and FQGTGA. This chain's CDR3 is CASSLTRANEQFF. The DNA for the CDR3 is TGTGCCAGCAGCTTAACGAGGGCGAATGAGCAGTTCTTC.

The J gene is TRBJ2-2, the V gene TRBV30, with D maybe TRBD1 (6 bases). The length of the CDR3 is 14 residues. CDR1 GTSNPN and CDR2 SVGIG come from the germline V gene (reference sequence). Trimming took 8 bases from V and 1 from J, leaving 14 bases between them. The CDR3 region is CAGRRTVNTGELFF. The CDR3 DNA follows: TGTGCCGGTCGTCGGACAGTGAACACCGGGGAGCTGTTTTTT.

This chain links TRBV7-2 with TRBJ1-1, with 10 bases matching TRBD1. The junction had 6 bases not matched to a gene; V was cut back by 3 bases and J by 11 bases. Per the germline V gene, CDR1 is SGHTA and CDR2 is FQGNSA. The CDR3 covers 13 residues. The CDR3 reads CASSFGTGVDAFF. In nucleotides, the CDR3 is TGTGCCAGCAGCTTTGGGACAGGGGTAGATGCTTTCTTT.

The chain links TRBV10-2 to TRBJ1-2; 11 nucleotides align to TRBD1. The V gene's germline CDR1 is WSHSY and CDR2 SAAADI. V shed 5 bases, J shed 7 bases, and the junction held 9 bases outside the gene matches. The CDR3 loop spans 15 amino acids. The DNA of the CDR3 is TGCGCCAGCAGTCCTTTGGACAGGGGGCGTTTTGGCTACACCTTC. Protein sequence: CASSPLDRGRFGYTF.

The rearrangement links TRBV3-1 (or the pseudogene TRBV3-2) to TRBJ2-1, with TRBD2 matching 14 bases. CDR1 and CDR2 from the germline V gene are LGHDT and YNNKEL (reference sequence). V lost 0 bases and J lost 9; bases outside the gene matches: 10. This CDR3 is built from 18 residues. CDR3 sequence reads: CASSQETSGGALVREQFF. The CDR3 bases are TGTGCCAGCAGCCAAGAGACTAGCGGGGGGGCTTTGGTGCGTGAGCAGTTCTTC.

V and J are TRBV7-9 and TRBJ1-4, with 9 bases matching TRBD1. This CDR3 has 15 amino acids. J lost 2 bases, V lost 4 bases, and 2 bases had no gene match. Germline CDR1 reads SEHNR; CDR2 reads FQNEAQ (reference sequence). The DNA of the CDR3 is TGTGCCAGCAGCTCCACAGGGGGCACTAATGAAAAACTGTTTTTT. This sequence encodes CASSSTGGTNEKLFF.

The V call is TRBV4-2, the J call TRBJ1-1; D uncertain. Germline CDR1 and CDR2: LGHNA and YNFKEQ. This CDR3 region has 13 residues. The V gene lost 4 bases and the J gene lost 3 bases, with 9 bases spanning the gap. The CDR3 bases are TGTGCCAGCAGCCCGAGGGCGGACACTGAAGCTTTCTTT. Its translation: CASSPRADTEAFF.

The chain joins TRBV6-5 to TRBJ2-3; tentatively, D is TRBD2 (6 bases). V shed 6 bases and J shed 3 bases, with 10 bases lying between them. This CDR3 comprises 13 residues. Looked up from germline, CDR1 is MNHEY and CDR2 is SVGAGI. CDR3 in DNA: TGTGCCAGCAGCCCGACTAGGACAGATACGCAGTATTTT. Encoded protein: CASSPTRTDTQYF.

Remarks on this clone: This specimen includes other DNA sequences encoding the same CDR3. CDR3 protein: CATSGTGSYNEQFF. CDR3 sequence (DNA): TGTGCCACCAGCGGGACAGGGTCTTACAATGAGCAGTTCTTC. The chain has TRBV15 and TRBJ2-1, with 9 bases lining up with TRBD1. CDR3 length: 14 residues. Germline V gene lookup returns CDR1 LNHNV and CDR2 YYDKDF (reference sequence). V lost 5 bases to trimming and J lost 4 bases; unmatched junction nucleotides: 3.